The TCR beta chain described here comes from a study of beta chain features in type 1 diabetes (dated by TCRdb to 2017 to 2018). About the study as a whole: Mean age, gender distribution, total cell number and subset yield were not different between patients and healthy donors. Across all samples, around 100 million sorted cells were examined, and cell number per subset correlated strongly with RNA yield. In the study, recently diagnosed type 1 diabetes patients and matched healthy donors were compared on the TCRB repertoires of their sorted circulating CD4+ T cell subsets. Whereas all 30 or so donors provided naive and central memory subsets, regulatory and stem cell-like memory subsets were isolated from just 8 patients and about 8 healthy donors. General study outcomes and caveats: Fewer insertions and more nucleotide deletions at VDJ recombination sites were observed in patients with type 1 diabetes, implying thymic rearrangement abnormalities. Because small numbers of individuals were included in the HLA sub-analyses, any influence of HLA type on TCRB rearrangement was left unresolved. Sequencing cDNA rather than genomic DNA could over-represent highly expressing activated cells, although activation and CD3 levels did not differ between groups. A moderate but significant shortening of TCRB CDR3 length was observed in type 1 diabetes patients in all four CD4+ subsets. Shorter templates might be favored by PCR, yet because patient and control samples were amplified and corrected together, any such skew would affect both groups equally. The naive, central memory and regulatory TCRB repertoires appeared to resemble one another more closely among patients than among healthy donors.

A single peripheral blood draw of around 100 mL on average was collected from each donor into heparinised tubes. Naive, central memory, regulatory and stem cell-like memory CD4+ T cells were sorted on a BD FACSAria II using a panel including CD45RO, CCR7, CD25, CD127, CD95 and CD27. All sorted populations exceeded 95% purity. PBMCs were separated immediately by Lymphoprep density gradient centrifugation and were stained directly, without being cultured. Samples were stained and sorted in pairs, with one healthy donor and one patient per experiment, so that batch effects were minimized. This clone has just a few counts. What antigen it recognizes has not been identified. No qualities accompany the bases; no much larger clone lies one base away. From cysteine to phenylalanine, the CDR3 is 12 amino acids long. Just the 36-base CDR3 DNA is kept, in frame starting at base 1. Relative to germline, V is 5 bases shorter and J is 7 bases shorter, with 9 bases between their ends. The germline V gene sets CDR1 to SGHTA and CDR2 to FQGNSA.

The entire amount of isolated RNA was reverse transcribed using the High Capacity cDNA Reverse Transcription Kit, so the sequenced TCRB transcripts were expressed ones. Deep immunoSEQ sequencing was applied to naive, central memory and regulatory T cell samples, giving an average of roughly 3.5 million total reads per sample. Sorted cells were lysed in RLT buffer and RNA was extracted with DNase-treated RNeasy Micro or Mini kits, depending on cell number. Each cell subset was processed on its own to prevent cross-contamination, while patient and healthy donor samples were processed together. The immunoSEQ multiplex PCR was used to amplify TCRB sequences from cDNA, yielding 87-bp fragments that span the CDR3 region. Sequencing of the amplicons was done on the Illumina HiSeq platform. In the original analysis: PCR bias was computationally corrected using synthetic template baselines, reads within Hamming distance 2 were collapsed, and singletons that could not be merged were discarded. Reads were aligned to IMGT to assign V, D and J genes, CDR3 length, and insertions or deletions at six rearrangement sites. Within each subset, clonotype counts were normalized to the number of sorted cells before true diversity and Gini coefficients were calculated with the tcR R package. The overlap coefficient, calculated on TCRB nucleotide sequences, was used to measure repertoire sharing. This immuneACCESS table, as held by TCRdb, lists in-frame sequences with V and J called but not all clones. Of the missing ones, under half trace to an unresolved V gene in checked studies; the others have no known cause. V, J and clone size were drawn from that table, and D and trimming were deduced from the DNA. The sample table contains about 130,000 clones; only one count was recorded for approximately 9% of them. 0.75% of the sample is in the top ten clones.

Here the chain combines TRBV7-2 and TRBJ1-5; no D gene is confidently identified. Sequenced material: central memory CD4+ T cells from blood. The sequence was obtained from a man aged 30 to 45 with type 1 diabetes. Here is the DNA: TGTGCCAGCAGCGGAGAGGGACAGCCCCAGCATTTT. This is translated as CASSGEGQPQHF.